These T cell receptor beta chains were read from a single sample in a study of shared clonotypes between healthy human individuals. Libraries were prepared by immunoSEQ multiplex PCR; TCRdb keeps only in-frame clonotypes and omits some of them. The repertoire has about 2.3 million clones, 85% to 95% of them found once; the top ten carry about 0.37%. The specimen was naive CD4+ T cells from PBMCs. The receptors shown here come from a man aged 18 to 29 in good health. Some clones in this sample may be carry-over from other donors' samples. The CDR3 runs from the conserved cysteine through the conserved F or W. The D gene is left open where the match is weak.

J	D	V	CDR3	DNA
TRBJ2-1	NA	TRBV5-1	CASSNSSYNEQFF	TGCGCCAGCAGCAACAGCTCCTACAATGAGCAGTTCTTC
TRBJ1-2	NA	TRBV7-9	CASSLAGTRTHGYTF	TGTGCCAGCAGCTTAGCGGGAACGAGGACTCATGGCTACACCTTC
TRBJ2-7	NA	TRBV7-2	CASGKPTYEQYF	TGTGCCAGCGGCAAGCCTACCTACGAGCAGTACTTC
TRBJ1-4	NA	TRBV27	CASSVRQMGEKLFF	TGTGCCAGCAGTGTCCGACAGATGGGCGAAAAACTGTTTTTT
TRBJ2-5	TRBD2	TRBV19	CASRGLAGGDETQYF	TGTGCCAGTAGAGGACTAGCGGGAGGTGATGAGACCCAGTACTTC
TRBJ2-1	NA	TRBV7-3	CASSLHGPSYNEQFF	TGTGCCAGCAGCTTACACGGCCCCTCCTACAATGAGCAGTTCTTC
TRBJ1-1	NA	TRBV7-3	CASSLSGGSTEAFF	TGTGCCAGCAGCTTAAGCGGTGGCAGCACTGAAGCTTTCTTT
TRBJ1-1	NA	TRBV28	CASSPRGGWNTEAFF	TGTGCCAGCAGTCCCCGGGGGGGTTGGAACACTGAAGCTTTCTTT
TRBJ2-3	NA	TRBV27	CASSYRLDTDTQYF	TGTGCCAGCAGTTATCGACTTGACACGGATACGCAGTATTTT
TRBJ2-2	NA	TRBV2	CASSEDTNTGELFF	TGTGCCAGCAGTGAAGACACGAACACCGGGGAGCTGTTTTTT
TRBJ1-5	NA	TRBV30	CAWNFGVRQPQHF	TGTGCCTGGAATTTCGGAGTCCGGCAGCCCCAGCATTTT